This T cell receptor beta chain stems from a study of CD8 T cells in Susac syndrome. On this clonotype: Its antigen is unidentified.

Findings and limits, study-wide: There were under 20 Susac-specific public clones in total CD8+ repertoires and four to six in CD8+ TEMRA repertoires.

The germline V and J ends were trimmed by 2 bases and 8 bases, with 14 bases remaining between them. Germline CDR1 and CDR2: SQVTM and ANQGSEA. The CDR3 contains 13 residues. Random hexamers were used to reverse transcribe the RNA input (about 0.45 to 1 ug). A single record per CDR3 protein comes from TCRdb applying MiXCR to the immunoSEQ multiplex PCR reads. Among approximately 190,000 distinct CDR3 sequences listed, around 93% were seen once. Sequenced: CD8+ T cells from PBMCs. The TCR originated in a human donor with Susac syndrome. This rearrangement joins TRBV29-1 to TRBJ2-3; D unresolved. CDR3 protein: CSVEFSGFGTQYF. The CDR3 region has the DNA TGCAGCGTTGAATTTTCGGGTTTCGGTACGCAGTATTTT.